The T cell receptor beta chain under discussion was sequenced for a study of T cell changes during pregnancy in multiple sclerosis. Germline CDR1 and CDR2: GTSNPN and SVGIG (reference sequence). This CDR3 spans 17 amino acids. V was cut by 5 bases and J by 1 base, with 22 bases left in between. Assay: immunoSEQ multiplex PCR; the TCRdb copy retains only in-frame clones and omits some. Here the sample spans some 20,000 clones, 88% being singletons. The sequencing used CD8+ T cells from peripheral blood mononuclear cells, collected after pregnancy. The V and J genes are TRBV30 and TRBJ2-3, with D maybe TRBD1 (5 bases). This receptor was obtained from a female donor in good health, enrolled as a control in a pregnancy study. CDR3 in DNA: TGTGCCTGGCTCTACCCGGACATCCCACACGGCACAGATACGCAGTATTTT. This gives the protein CAWLYPDIPHGTDTQYF.